This TCR beta chain is from a study of blood T cells in healthy people across ages. This clonotype was detected only a few times. Its antigen is unidentified. The germline V gene has CDR1 SGHRS and CDR2 YFSETQ. The CDR3 sequence is 16 residues long. The trim removed 5 bases at V and 1 base at J, leaving 10 bases unmatched. For the second PCR, which ran for about 7 to 11 cycles, a sample-barcoded 5' primer and a J-beta primer mix were used. The study obtained at least 2.5 million CDR3-containing paired-end reads from every sample. From the 5' RACE reads, TCRdb called clonotypes with MiXCR, one entry per CDR3 protein. The top ten hold 7.9% of the sample, which has more than 1,400,000 distinct CDR3 sequences, approximately 38% seen once. Study outcomes and limitations: Roughly linear declines in TCR beta diversity per million T cells occurred with age. Naive and antigen-experienced cells could not be conclusively compared, given unsorted PBMCs. Long-lived donors had more naive CD4+ cells and higher diversity than aged donors.

The chain couples TRBV5-1 to TRBJ2-3; TRBD2 agrees at 7 bases. The sequenced sample consisted of blood. This TCR came from a woman between 18 and 29 years old in good health. CDR3 DNA sequence: TGCGCCAGCAGTCTTCTTACAACTAGCGGCACAGATACGCAGTATTTT. Its protein is CASSLLTTSGTDTQYF.